What follows are 14 T cell receptor beta chains derived from one specimen sequenced in a study of CXCR3-negative and CXCR3-positive naive CD8 T cells. Study outcomes and limitations: Naive cells positive for CXCR3 carried more hydrophobic TRB CDR3s than CXCR3-negative ones.

It was by 5' RACE with UMI labels that the TRB cDNA libraries were prepared. TCRdb reworked the 5' RACE reads into one entry per CDR3 protein, no DNA. This sample contains 150,000 or so distinct CDR3 sequences. These receptors have no known antigen. What was sequenced was naive CXCR3+ CD8+ T cells from blood. Subset indicated: CD45RO-CCR7+CD27+CD95- naive CD8+ T cells expressing CXCR3 (TNR3+). The receptors stem from a human donor in good health. Some clones in this sample may be carry-over from other donors' samples.

This chain uses TRBV28 with TRBJ2-3; TCRdb designates TRBD2, a call that cannot be tested without DNA. The CDR3 has 15 residues. The germline V gene encodes CDR1 MDHEN and CDR2 SYDVKM. CDR3 residues: CASSPSGGATDTQYF.

The rearrangement joins TRBV7-6 to TRBJ2-1; the D call of TRBD2 rests on TCRdb alone, since no DNA is present to check it. The CDR3 has 15 amino acids. Germline V CDR1 and CDR2: SGHVS, FNYEAQ. CDR3 sequence reads: CASSPLDWLAGEQFF.

The CDR3 region is CATGDANTGELFF. V usage is TRBV15 and J usage is TRBJ2-2. Looked up from germline, CDR1 is LNHNV and CDR2 is YYDKDF (reference sequence). This CDR3 region has 13 residues.

The CDR3 is CASSLMAGGETQYF. The chain couples TRBV28 to TRBJ2-5; TCRdb gives TRBD1 as the D gene, but with no DNA this cannot be confirmed. The CDR3 runs 14 residues. The germline V gene has CDR1 MDHEN and CDR2 SYDVKM. Looking up the rest from reference TRBV28 and TRBJ2-5 gives the full variable domain: DVKVTQSSRYLVKRTGEKVFLECVQDMDHENMFWYRQDPGLGLRLIYFSYDVKMKEKGDIPEGYSVSREKKERFSLILESASTNQTSMYLCASSLMAGGETQYFGPGTRLLVL.

J is TRBJ2-7 and V is TRBV19. CDR3 length: 11 residues. Per germline, CDR1 LNHDA and CDR2 SQIVND (reference sequence). The CDR3 sequence is CASRTGMEQYF.

V gene TRBV27 combines with J gene TRBJ2-7; the TCRdb call, TRBD2, lacks DNA for checking. Germline lookup yields CDR1 MNHEY and CDR2 SMNVEV (reference sequence). This CDR3 comprises 14 residues. CDR3 amino acids: CASRLGTSTYEQYF.

The chain combines TRBV6-6 with TRBJ2-1; TCRdb's D call, TRBD2, is unchecked because there is no DNA. Germline lookup yields CDR1 MNHNY and CDR2 SVGAGI (reference sequence). This CDR3 spans 16 amino acids. The CDR3 sequence: CASSSIRDYVFNEQFF.

This chain links TRBV6-2 or TRBV6-3 with TRBJ2-3; TCRdb selects TRBD2, and the lack of DNA leaves this call unchecked. Germline CDR1 MNHEY, CDR2 SVGEGT. The CDR3 is made up of 16 amino acids. CDR3 sequence: CASSSLAGGLTDTQYF.

The chain has TRBV29-1 and TRBJ2-1; the TCRdb D gene call, TRBD2, has no DNA to confirm it. This CDR3 comprises 15 residues. Per germline, CDR1 SQVTM and CDR2 ANQGSEA. This CDR3 is CSVGTSGRAWNGQFF.

V and J are TRBV7-9 and TRBJ2-1; absent DNA, TCRdb's TRBD1 call cannot be checked. This CDR3 comprises 15 residues. CDR1 is SEHNR and CDR2 is FQNEAQ in the germline V gene (reference sequence). The CDR3 region is CASSLVVGGGNEQFF.

V usage is TRBV28 and J usage is TRBJ2-1; as DNA is missing, the TRBD1 call by TCRdb cannot be tested. The CDR3 extends over 15 amino acids. From germline, CDR1 is MDHEN and CDR2 SYDVKM. The CDR3 protein is CASDGRDRGDNEQFF.

This chain uses TRBV10-3 with TRBJ1-2. CDR3 length equals 12 residues. CDR1 is ENHRY, CDR2 SYGVKD, per germline. CDR3 sequence: CAISDTAYGYTF.

This sequence joins TRBV28 and TRBJ2-5; TCRdb's assignment of TRBD2 cannot be checked, as there is no DNA. Germline V gene sequence: CDR1 MDHEN, CDR2 SYDVKM. The CDR3 is 16 amino acids. Here the CDR3 reads CASNLGLAGGRETQYF.

The chain joins TRBV30 to TRBJ1-1. The CDR3 is 14 amino acids. CDR1 is GTSNPN and CDR2 is SVGIG in the germline V gene (reference sequence). CDR3 loop: CASSPIWGNTEAFF. Filled out from reference TRBV30 and TRBJ1-1, the complete variable domain reads SQTIHQWPATLVQPVGSPLSLECTVEGTSNPNLYWYRQAAGRGLQLLFYSVGIGQISSEVPQNLSASRPQDRQFILSSKKLLLSDSGFYLCASSPIWGNTEAFFGQGTRLTVV.